One sample yielded the 10 T cell receptor beta chains listed below, sequenced in a study of T cells after yellow fever vaccination. TCRdb processed the 5' RACE reads anew with MiXCR; each CDR3 protein has one entry. The sample shows 150,000 to 200,000 distinct CDR3 sequences, roughly 9.6% of them seen only once. This sample comprised CD8+ T cells sorted from PBMCs, obtained 15 days after the yellow fever booster vaccination. These receptors were obtained from a man between 18 and 35 years old who received the YFV17D yellow fever vaccine.

This clonotype has a handful of counts. The chain joins TRBV6-1 to TRBJ1-1, with TRBD1 as a possible D gene (6 bases). The CDR3 spans 12 residues. CDR1 MNHNS and CDR2 SASEGT come from the germline V gene. V was pared by 3 bases and J by 6 bases, with 8 bases between. The CDR3 nucleotides are TGTGCCAGCAGTGAGCAGGGGCCTGAAGCTTTCTTT. Translating it yields CASSEQGPEAFF.

There are a few counts of this clonotype. This rearrangement joins TRBV4-3 to TRBJ2-1, with 7 bases matching TRBD1. Germline-derived CDR1 and CDR2 are LGHNA and YSLEER. J was trimmed by 3 bases and V by 0 bases; bases with no gene match: 2. The CDR3 loop spans 15 amino acids. As DNA, the CDR3 is TGCGCCAGCAGCCAAGAGGGGACAGTCTACAATGAGCAGTTCTTC. As protein: CASSQEGTVYNEQFF.

The chain recombines TRBV10-3 with TRBJ2-3, with 10 positions matching TRBD2. Germline V gene data show CDR1 as ENHRY and CDR2 as SYGVKD. V shed 11 bases, J shed 0 bases, and the junction held 8 bases outside the gene matches. The length of the CDR3 is 15 residues. The chain's CDR3 is CAVLAGATSTDTQYF. CDR3 coding DNA: TGTGCCGTTCTAGCGGGGGCCACTAGCACAGATACGCAGTATTTT.

The rearrangement joins TRBV24-1 to TRBJ1-3; no firm D call. Germline CDR1 is KGHDR and CDR2 is SFDVKD. The CDR3 is 18 amino acids. The V and J ends lost 0 bases and 1 base respectively, with 15 bases between them. CDR3 sequence: CATSDLEDRVDSGNTIYF. The CDR3 DNA reads TGTGCCACCAGTGATTTGGAAGACCGGGTAGATTCTGGAAACACCATATATTTT.

V is TRBV27 and J is TRBJ2-5; 10 bases are a match to TRBD1. The germline CDR1 and CDR2 sequences are MNHEY and SMNVEV (reference sequence). The CDR3 covers 14 residues. Trimming took 9 bases from V and 1 from J; bases not matched to a gene: 5. The CDR3 sequence: CASRQGATQETQYF. In DNA form, the CDR3 reads TGTGCCAGTCGACAGGGGGCGACCCAAGAGACCCAGTACTTC.

The rearrangement links TRBV5-5 to TRBJ2-7; 7 bases align to TRBD2. The junction had 5 bases not matched to a gene; V was cut back by 0 bases and J by 5 bases. The CDR3 loop spans 14 amino acids. Germline V CDR1 and CDR2: SGHKS, YYEKEE (reference sequence). Here the CDR3 reads CASSLGGRADEQYF. In nucleotides, the CDR3 is TGTGCCAGCAGCTTGGGGGGGAGGGCGGACGAGCAGTACTTC.

This clonotype was observed a handful of times. CDR3 protein: CASSQGVGVVGEQYV. DNA of the CDR3: TGCGCCAGCAGCCAAGGAGTGGGGGTGGTTGGGGAGCAGTACGTC. V is TRBV4-1 and J is TRBJ2-7; D possibly uses TRBD1 or TRBD2 (5 bases each). The CDR3 consists of 15 residues. Germline CDR1 and CDR2: MGHRA and YSYEKL. Trimming left V 1 base short and J 7 bases short, with 17 bases between.

The sample holds a few counts of this clonotype. CDR3 sequence (DNA): TGCAGTGCGCCAGACAGTCAAGAGACCCAGTACTTC. This sequence encodes CSAPDSQETQYF. The chain joins TRBV20-1 to TRBJ2-5, with D tentatively TRBD1 (5 bases). The V end was cut by 6 bases, the J end by 2 bases, with 10 bases between. This CDR3 contains 12 residues. The germline V gene has CDR1 DFQATT and CDR2 SNEGSKA (reference sequence).

The chain couples TRBV9 to TRBJ1-1; D not certain. The length of the CDR3 is 16 residues. Germline V gives CDR1 SGDLS, CDR2 YYNGEE. V was shortened by 4 bases and J by 2 bases, with 18 bases between the two germline ends. In nucleotides, the CDR3 is TGTGCCAGCAGCCCCCGGAGGGAGCTTCCCAACACTGAAGCTTTCTTT. This gives the protein CASSPRRELPNTEAFF.

This chain links TRBV12-3 or TRBV12-4 with TRBJ2-7; D is uncertain. The CDR3 sequence is 12 residues long. Trimming cost V 5 bases and J 4 bases, with 9 bases left between them. The CDR3 reads CASSNRVYEQYF. CDR3 coding DNA: TGTGCCAGCAGTAATAGGGTTTACGAGCAGTACTTC.